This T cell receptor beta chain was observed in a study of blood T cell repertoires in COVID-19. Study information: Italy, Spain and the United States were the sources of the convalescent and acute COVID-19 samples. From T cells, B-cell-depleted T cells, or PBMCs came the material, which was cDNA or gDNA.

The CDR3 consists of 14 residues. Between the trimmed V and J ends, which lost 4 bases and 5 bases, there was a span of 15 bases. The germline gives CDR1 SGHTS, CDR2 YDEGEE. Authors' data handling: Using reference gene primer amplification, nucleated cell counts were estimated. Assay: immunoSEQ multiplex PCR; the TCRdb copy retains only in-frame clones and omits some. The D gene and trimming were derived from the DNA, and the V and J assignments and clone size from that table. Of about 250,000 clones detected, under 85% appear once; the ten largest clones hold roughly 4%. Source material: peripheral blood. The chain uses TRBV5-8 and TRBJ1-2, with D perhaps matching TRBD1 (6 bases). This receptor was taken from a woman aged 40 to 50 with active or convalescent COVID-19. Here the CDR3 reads CASSRAQGTYGYTF. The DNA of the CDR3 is TGTGCCAGCAGCCGGGCACAGGGAACGTATGGCTACACCTTC. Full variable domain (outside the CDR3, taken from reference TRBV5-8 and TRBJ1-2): EAGVTQSPTHLIKTRGQQATLRCSPISGHTSVYWYQQALGLGLQFLLWYDEGEERNRGNFPPRFSGRQFPNYSSELNVNALELEDSALYLCASSRAQGTYGYTFGSGTRLTVV.